The source of this T cell receptor beta chain is a study of graft-versus-host responses after intestinal transplantation. About this clone: Its antigen remains unidentified.

This CDR3 has 14 residues. Trimming took off 5 bases at V and 2 bases at J, with 16 bases between the two ends. The germline V gene has CDR1 SQVTM and CDR2 ANQGSEA. Intraepithelial plus lamina propria lymphocytes were released by processing graft tissue. Study observations and caveats: Across patients carrying graft-donor T cell macrochimerism, allografts held high graft-versus-host to host-versus-graft clonal ratios. Peak GvH clone levels in circulation were associated with early post-transplant HvG declines.

Repertoires were generated with immunoSEQ multiplex PCR, while TCRdb's copy carries only in-frame clones and drops some. Counted here are about 15,000 clones, around 63% occurring once; the ten biggest clones make up 10% to 15%. This TCR was sampled from a human patient who received an intestinal transplant, so some T cells may come from the graft donor. The sample here was ileum tissue, taken 524 days after transplant. The rearrangement joins TRBV29-1 to TRBJ2-7; perhaps TRBD1 as D (6 bases). CDR3 nucleotide sequence: TGCAGCGTTTTTCGGCAGGGGAACCCCTACGAGCAGTACTTC. This codes for CSVFRQGNPYEQYF.